This T cell receptor beta chain stems from a study of identifying expanded T cells in peripheral blood. Study results and limitations: Variance in clone template counts between approximately 2-week samples significantly increased with total template count across all healthy donors.

TCRdb's copy holds only in-frame clones and misses some; the assay was immunoSEQ multiplex PCR. The table has about 100,000 clones, around nine tenths seen once. The CDR3 spans 19 residues. Of note for this clone: Its antigen is undetermined.

The sample taken for sequencing was blood. This receptor was obtained from a person aged 18 to 69 in good health. The chain joins TRBV12-1 to TRBJ1-2; the table's D call TRBD1 went unverified against the DNA. TRBV12-1 is deemed a pseudogene. This chain's CDR3 is CASSSAGIGTGGLGGGYTF. The CDR3 DNA is TGTGCCAGCAGCTCGGCGGGTATCGGGACAGGGGGGTTAGGCGGCGGCTACACCTTC.